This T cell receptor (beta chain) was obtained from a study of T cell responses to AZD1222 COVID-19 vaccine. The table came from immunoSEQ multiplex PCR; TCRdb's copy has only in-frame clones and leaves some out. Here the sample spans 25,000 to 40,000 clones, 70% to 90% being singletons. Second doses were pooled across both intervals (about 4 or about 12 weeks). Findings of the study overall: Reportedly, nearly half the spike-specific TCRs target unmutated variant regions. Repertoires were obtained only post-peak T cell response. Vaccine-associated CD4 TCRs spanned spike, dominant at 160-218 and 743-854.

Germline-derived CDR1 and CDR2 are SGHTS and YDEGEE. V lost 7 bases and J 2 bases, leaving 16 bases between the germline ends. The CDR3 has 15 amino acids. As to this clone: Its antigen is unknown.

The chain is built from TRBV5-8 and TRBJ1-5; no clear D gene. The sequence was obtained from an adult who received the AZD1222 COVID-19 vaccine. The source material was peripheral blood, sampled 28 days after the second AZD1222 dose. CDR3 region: CASGGQILGNQPQHF. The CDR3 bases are TGTGCCAGCGGAGGGCAGATTTTGGGCAATCAGCCCCAGCATTTT.